The TCR beta chain under discussion was sequenced for a study of blood T cell repertoires in COVID-19. Study processing details: Reference gene primers were amplified, and this amplification served to estimate nucleated cell counts. This table comes from immunoSEQ multiplex PCR, and its TCRdb copy is limited to in-frame clones, with some not included. V, J and clone size derive from that table, while D and trimming were established from the DNA sequence. In the table there are under 250,000 clones, 70% to 90% of which are singletons. The sequencing input was peripheral blood. The receptor was derived from a woman aged 70-85 years with COVID-19, enrolled during active disease.

This chain's CDR3 is CASSQSVGGGYGYTF. The CDR3, as DNA: TGTGCCAGCAGCCAATCCGTGGGAGGGGGCTATGGCTACACCTTC. The genes are TRBV4-2 and TRBJ1-2; D may be TRBD1 (6 bases). This CDR3 region has 15 residues. The germline V gene has CDR1 LGHNA and CDR2 YNFKEQ. V lost 2 bases, J lost 4 bases, and 14 bases lay in between.